The source of this T cell receptor gamma chain is a study of Vδ1+ human thymocytes. The study, taken as a whole, reports: Highly polyclonal TRG and TRD repertoires with Gaussian CDR3 length distributions appeared in thymus.

This clone is labeled medium-sized. Its antigen is currently unknown. This same CDR3 is encoded by further DNA sequences in the sample. The CDR3 has 11 amino acids. The germline CDR1 and CDR2 sequences are EGSNGY and YDSYNSKV. Trimming at V came to 0 bases and at J to 9 bases, leaving 2 bases not matched to a gene. Extracted RNA was reverse transcribed into cDNA. Multiplex PCR used pooled V-gene forward primers and a constant-region reverse primer to amplify CDR3s. TCRdb reran clone calling via CATT on the multiplex PCR reads. The repertoire has about 23,000 gamma-chain clones, approximately 13% of them found once; the top ten carry 1.9%.

The sequencing sample was made of Vdelta1+ gamma-delta thymocytes from the thymus. As to subset: FACS-sorted CD3+ TCRalphabeta- TCRVdelta1+ TCRVdelta2- thymocytes. V is TRGV2 and J is TRGJ1 or TRGJ2. This receptor was identified in a child under two years old who had congenital heart surgery. CDR3 in DNA: TGTGCCACCTGGGACGGGCCTAAGAAACTCTTT. It yields the protein CATWDGPKKLF.